This T cell receptor beta chain was sequenced for a study of blood T cell repertoires in COVID-19. Authors' methods: Nucleated cell counts were estimated from reference gene primer amplification. The assay was immunoSEQ multiplex PCR, and TCRdb's table has in-frame clones only and misses some. V and J calls and clone size come straight from that table; D and trimming were deduced from the DNA. The sample carries nearly 50,000 clones, over 80% recorded once. Trimming shortened V by 1 base and J by 1 base, and 11 bases separated the two germline ends. The CDR3 sequence is 15 residues long. Germline CDR1 is PRHDT and CDR2 is FYEKMQ (reference sequence).

This clonotype originated in a woman older than 75 with COVID-19, enrolled during active disease. The chain carries TRBV13 and TRBJ2-7, with D possibly being TRBD2 (6 bases). What was sequenced was peripheral blood. Here the CDR3 reads CASSLVGGPSYEQYF. Written as DNA, the CDR3 is TGTGCCAGCAGCTTAGTGGGAGGCCCGTCCTACGAGCAGTACTTC.